These T cell receptor beta chains were read from a single sample in a study of shared clonotypes between healthy human individuals. The repertoire was sequenced with immunoSEQ multiplex PCR; TCRdb's copy has only in-frame clones and lacks some. This table has some 2,000,000 clones, 85% to 95% appearing once. The sequenced material came from naive CD8+ T cells sorted from blood. The receptors here all came from a man aged 18 to 30 in good health. The CDR3 runs from the conserved cysteine through the conserved F or W.

V: TRBV30
J: TRBJ1-5
CDR3: CAWSTGQGDQPQHF

V: TRBV27
J: TRBJ2-7
CDR3: CASSLSLGGSEQYF

V: TRBV19
J: TRBJ2-1
CDR3: CASSITHRDENDEQFF

V: TRBV7-9
J: TRBJ2-5
CDR3: CASSLLSGGEETQYF

V: TRBV6-6
J: TRBJ2-1
CDR3: CASSYPGLAGRNEQFF

V: TRBV27
J: TRBJ2-1
CDR3: CASSLGGAGSEQFF

V: TRBV6-5
J: TRBJ2-1
CDR3: CASSYGTGLEQFF

V: TRBV7-8
J: TRBJ2-7
CDR3: CASSPGLAGIYEQYF

V: TRBV15
J: TRBJ1-5
CDR3: CATSRDRGLSNQPQHF

V: TRBV4-1
J: TRBJ2-7
CDR3: CASSQERNYEQYF

V: TRBV27
J: TRBJ2-5
CDR3: CASSRPGKETQYF

V: TRBV6-5
J: TRBJ2-3
CDR3: CASSYFSRADTQYF

V: TRBV9
J: TRBJ2-7
CDR3: CASSVGASVNYEQYF

V: TRBV7-9
J: TRBJ2-5
CDR3: CASQDTWGETQYF

V: TRBV6-5
J: TRBJ1-2
CDR3: CASSYSQSPGYTF

V: TRBV5-6
J: TRBJ2-7
CDR3: CASSLGSPDEQYF

V: TRBV4-3
J: TRBJ1-2
CDR3: CASSHLTDSGRTF

V: TRBV7-9
J: TRBJ2-1
CDR3: CASPPGGSSYNEQFF

V: TRBV7-9
J: TRBJ2-7
CDR3: CASSWTGQGYEQYF

V: TRBV6-1
J: TRBJ2-3
CDR3: CASSELAGVPDTQYF

V: TRBV27
J: TRBJ2-1
CDR3: CASSLILGDNEQFF

V: TRBV4-3
J: TRBJ2-7
CDR3: CASSQDRWTYEQYF

V: TRBV30
J: TRBJ1-5
CDR3: CAWSRSGANQPQHF

V: TRBV19
J: TRBJ1-6
CDR3: CASSTRADSPLHF

V: TRBV2
J: TRBJ2-7
CDR3: CASSEGEQGNYEQYF

V: TRBV5-6
J: TRBJ2-3
CDR3: CASSLGLAVDTQYF

V: TRBV4-3
J: TRBJ2-1
CDR3: CASRAGLAGGPPEDEQFF

V: TRBV7-9
J: TRBJ1-1
CDR3: CASSLLTGGPGAPNTEAFF

V: TRBV7-9
J: TRBJ1-4
CDR3: CASSLARGNGEKLFF

V: TRBV6-6
J: TRBJ2-1
CDR3: CAGSYSVQREYNEQFF

V: TRBV9
J: TRBJ2-1
CDR3: CASSVDGGLGAGEQFF

V: TRBV5-8
J: TRBJ1-3
CDR3: CASSLGQGIGNTIYF

V: TRBV7-9
J: TRBJ1-1
CDR3: CASSPPEAGFEGNTEAFF

V: TRBV2
J: TRBJ1-5
CDR3: CASSSRDRSNQPQHF

V: TRBV6-5
J: TRBJ2-3
CDR3: CASSYGSDTQYF

V: TRBV7-8
J: TRBJ2-2
CDR3: CASSPPLAGEGGTGELFF

V: TRBV27
J: TRBJ2-7
CDR3: CASGVGGSYEQYF

V: TRBV7-9
J: TRBJ2-1
CDR3: CASSLTQGNYNEQFF

V: TRBV13
J: TRBJ1-4
CDR3: CASSSRGDSSFLFF